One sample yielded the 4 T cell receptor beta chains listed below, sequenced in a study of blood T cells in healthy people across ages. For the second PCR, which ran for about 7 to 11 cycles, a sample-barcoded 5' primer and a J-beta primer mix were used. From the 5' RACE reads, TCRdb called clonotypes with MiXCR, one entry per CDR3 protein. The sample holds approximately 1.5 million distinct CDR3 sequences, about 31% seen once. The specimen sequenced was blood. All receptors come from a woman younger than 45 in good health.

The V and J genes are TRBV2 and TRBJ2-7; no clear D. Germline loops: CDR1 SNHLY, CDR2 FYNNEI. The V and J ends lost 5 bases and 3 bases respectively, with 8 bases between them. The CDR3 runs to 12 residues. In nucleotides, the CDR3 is TGTGCCAGCAGTCCGACATACTACGAGCAGTACTTC. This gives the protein CASSPTYYEQYF.

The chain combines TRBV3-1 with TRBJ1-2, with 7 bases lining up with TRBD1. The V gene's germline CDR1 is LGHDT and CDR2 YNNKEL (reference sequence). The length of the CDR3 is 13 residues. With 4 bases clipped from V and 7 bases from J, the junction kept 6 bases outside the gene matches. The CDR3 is CASSPGGGSGYTF. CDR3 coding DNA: TGTGCCAGCAGCCCCGGAGGGGGCAGTGGCTACACCTTC.

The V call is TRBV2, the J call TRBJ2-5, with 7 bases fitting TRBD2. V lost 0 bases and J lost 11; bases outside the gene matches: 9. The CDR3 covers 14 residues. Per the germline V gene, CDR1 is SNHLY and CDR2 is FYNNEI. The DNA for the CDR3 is TGTGCCAGCAGTGAAGCGCTTACGAGCGGGGAGCAGTACTTC. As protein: CASSEALTSGEQYF. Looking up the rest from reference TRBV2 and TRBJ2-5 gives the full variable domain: EPEVTQTPSHQVTQMGQEVILRCVPISNHLYFYWYRQILGQKVEFLVSFYNNEISEKSEIFDDQFSVERPDGSNFTLKIRSTKLEDSAMYFCASSEALTSGEQYFGPGTRLLVL.

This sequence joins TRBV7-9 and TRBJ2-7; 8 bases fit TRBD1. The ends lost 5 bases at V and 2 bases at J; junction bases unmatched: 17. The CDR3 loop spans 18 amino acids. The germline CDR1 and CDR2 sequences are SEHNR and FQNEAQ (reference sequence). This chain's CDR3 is CASSPRGTGRSRTYEQYF. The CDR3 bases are TGTGCCAGCAGCCCGAGGGGGACAGGTCGCAGTCGGACCTACGAGCAGTACTTC.